The 15 T cell receptor beta chains below all came from one sample that was sequenced in a study of blood T cell repertoires in COVID-19. Produced via immunoSEQ multiplex PCR; TCRdb's table is partial and in-frame only. The sample gives 200,000 or so clones, about nine tenths of which show up once; about 4% is in the top ten. Specimen: PBMCs or T cells enriched from blood (not recorded which). All receptors come from a woman in her thirties or forties with acute COVID-19.

The chain is built from TRBV2 and TRBJ2-3; D is perhaps TRBD2 (6 bases). The CDR3 totals 16 residues. V was cut by 3 bases and J by 4 bases, with 17 bases left in between. Germline CDR1 is SNHLY and CDR2 is FYNNEI. The CDR3, as DNA: TGTGCCAGCAGTGATCCGCGATGGGGCGGGGCAGATACGCAGTATTTT. It translates to CASSDPRWGGADTQYF.

The chain couples TRBV2 to TRBJ1-1; a possible D gene is TRBD1 (5 bases). Looked up from germline, CDR1 is SNHLY and CDR2 is FYNNEI. Trimming removed 2 bases from V and 5 bases from J, with 15 bases in between. CDR3 size: 15 residues. CDR3 sequence: CASSETKGLGTEAFF. The CDR3 DNA is TGTGCCAGCAGTGAAACGAAGGGGCTCGGGACTGAAGCTTTCTTT.

As DNA, the CDR3 is TGCAGCGTTCGAAGGGGGAATCCTTATGGAAACACCATATATTTT. This translates into CSVRRGNPYGNTIYF. The chain uses TRBV29-1 and TRBJ1-3; tentative D call: TRBD1 (6 bases). V dropped 5 bases and J dropped 3 bases, with 17 bases sitting between them. From germline, CDR1 is SQVTM and CDR2 ANQGSEA. The CDR3 totals 15 residues.

The chain carries TRBV6-1 and TRBJ1-2, with a tentative D call TRBD1 (6 bases). Germline loops: CDR1 MNHNS, CDR2 SASEGT. V dropped 1 base and J dropped 4 bases, with 16 bases sitting between them. This CDR3 has 16 amino acids. CDR3 sequence reads: CASSEEGGVISYGYTF. As DNA, the CDR3 is TGTGCCAGCAGTGAAGAGGGGGGGGTTATAAGCTATGGCTACACCTTC.

The chain is built from TRBV18 and TRBJ2-3; 9 bases are shared with TRBD2. Germline CDR1 and CDR2: KGHSH and LQKENI. The length of the CDR3 is 17 residues. Trimming at V came to 0 bases and at J to 4 bases, leaving 8 bases not matched to a gene. CDR3 protein: CASSPPDAGGRADTQYF. The CDR3 DNA reads TGTGCCAGCTCACCACCGGACGCGGGGGGGCGGGCAGATACGCAGTATTTT.

The chain is built from TRBV2 and TRBJ2-3, with TRBD1 matching 7 bases. CDR1 is SNHLY and CDR2 is FYNNEI in the germline V gene. V lost 6 bases and J lost 1; bases outside the gene matches: 4. The CDR3 contains 14 residues. CDR3 residues: CASRWTGGTDTQYF. The CDR3 DNA reads as TGTGCCAGCAGATGGACAGGAGGCACAGATACGCAGTATTTT.

The V gene is TRBV28, the J gene TRBJ1-5; TRBD1 agrees at 9 bases. Germline V gives CDR1 MDHEN, CDR2 SYDVKM. The V and J ends lost 3 bases and 9 bases, in that order; junction bases with no gene match: 6. This CDR3 region has 14 residues. Here the CDR3 DNA reads TGTGCCAGCAGTTTGGGACAGGGTCGCCGGCCCCAGCATTTT. Translated, it gives CASSLGQGRRPQHF.

The chain joins TRBV12-5 to TRBJ1-5; D is unresolved. The CDR3 is made up of 18 amino acids. Germline V gene data show CDR1 as LGHNT and CDR2 as FRNRAP. Trimming stripped 6 bases from V and 4 bases from J, with 25 bases between. Here the CDR3 DNA reads TGTGCTAGTGGCGAACCTGATTGGGCCCGTCCAGTAAATCAGCCCCAGCATTTT. Amino acid sequence: CASGEPDWARPVNQPQHF. Full variable domain (remainder filled in from reference TRBV12-5 and TRBJ1-5): DARVTQTPRHKVTEMGQEVTMRCQPILGHNTVFWYRQTMMQGLELLAYFRNRAPLDDSGMPKDRFSAEMPDATLATLKIQPSEPRDSAVYFCASGEPDWARPVNQPQHFGDGTRLSIL.

This clone is a singleton in its sample. This rearrangement joins TRBV5-1 to TRBJ2-2, with a possible D match to TRBD1 (5 bases). In germline, CDR1 is SGHRS, CDR2 YFSETQ. The CDR3 is 13 amino acids. The V end lost 6 bases, the J end lost 1 base, and 7 bases lay between the germline ends. DNA for the CDR3: TGCGCCAGCAATACAGGGAACACCGGGGAGCTGTTTTTT. As protein: CASNTGNTGELFF. Based on the CDR3 plus reference TRBV5-1 and TRBJ2-2, the full variable domain is KAGVTQTPRYLIKTRGQQVTLSCSPISGHRSVSWYQQTPGQGLQFLFEYFSETQRNKGNFPGRFSGRQFSNSRSEMNVSTLELGDSALYLCASNTGNTGELFFGEGSRLTVL.

This clone was counted once. This chain uses TRBV9 with TRBJ1-1; D might be TRBD1 (6 bases). V lost 3 bases and J lost 5, with 14 bases in between. This CDR3 contains 14 residues. Per the germline V gene, CDR1 is SGDLS and CDR2 is YYNGEE. CDR3 in amino acids: CASSGGTGLTEAFF. For the CDR3, the DNA is TGTGCCAGCAGCGGGGGTACAGGGTTGACTGAAGCTTTCTTT.

The chain couples TRBV30 to TRBJ1-4; D is possibly TRBD1 (6 bases). The CDR3 consists of 15 residues. Between the trimmed V and J ends, which lost 6 bases and 5 bases, there was a span of 19 bases. Germline values: CDR1 GTSNPN, CDR2 SVGIG (reference sequence). This chain's CDR3 is CACSAVGALNEKLFF. CDR3 bases: TGTGCCTGTTCCGCTGTGGGGGCTTTAAATGAAAAACTGTTTTTT.

In this sample, this clone turned up once. This sequence joins TRBV12-3 or TRBV12-4 and TRBJ2-1, with TRBD2 as a possible D gene (5 bases). The germline V and J ends were trimmed by 2 bases and 10 bases, with 12 bases remaining between them. This CDR3 comprises 13 residues. CDR3 in amino acids: CASSLWENREQFF. In nucleotides, the CDR3 is TGTGCCAGCAGTTTATGGGAGAACAGAGAGCAGTTCTTC.

This chain links TRBV6-5 with TRBJ1-2; perhaps TRBD1 as D (6 bases). V was cut by 4 bases and J by 8 bases, with 14 bases left in between. Germline values: CDR1 MNHEY, CDR2 SVGAGI. There are 13 residues in the CDR3. CDR3 sequence reads: CASSSGQGQGYTF. CDR3 sequence (DNA): TGTGCCAGCAGTTCGGGACAAGGTCAGGGCTACACCTTC.

This chain's CDR3 is CASSEGGWADTQYF. For the CDR3, the DNA is TGTGCCAGCAGTGAAGGAGGTTGGGCGGATACGCAGTATTTT. The chain carries TRBV11-3 and TRBJ2-3; D might be TRBD2 (5 bases). There are 14 residues in the CDR3. Germline V gene data show CDR1 as SGHNT and CDR2 as YENEEA. V shed 6 bases and J shed 6 bases, with 16 bases lying between them.

This clone has only a few counts. The chain carries TRBV7-2 and TRBJ2-2, with D tentatively TRBD1 (5 bases). CDR3 length: 14 residues. Deletions cut 4 bases from V and 2 bases from J, with 8 bases between. Germline loops: CDR1 SGHTA, CDR2 FQGNSA. In DNA form, the CDR3 reads TGTGCCAGCAGCTCCGACAGTAACACCGGGGAGCTGTTTTTT. Amino acids: CASSSDSNTGELFF.